The text below deals with one TCR beta chain. Its antigen is unknown. CDR3 length: 15 amino acids. CDR1 is SGHDN, CDR2 FVKESK, per germline. V lost 2 bases and J 1 base, leaving 12 bases between the germline ends. The data derive from a study of cytomegalovirus exposure and HLA in healthy donors. Study overall: For the roughly 400 genotyped donors, 75% to 90% fell within the Caucasian-associated ancestry cluster.

The PCR made use of 60 Vbeta and 13 Jbeta primers. Data came from immunoSEQ multiplex PCR; TCRdb stores just in-frame clones and leaves some out. The sample has 190,000 or so clones; 79% are singletons. The study, taken as a whole, reports: A later analysis reportedly identified an Asian-associated ancestry cluster as carrying fewer N-insertions than the roughly 600-donor mean.

The clonotype comes from a girl between 10 and 17 years old in good health and CMV-seropositive. The chain couples TRBV14 to TRBJ2-7; TRBD1 is a possible D gene (6 bases). Input material: PBMCs. In DNA, the CDR3 is TGTGCCAGCAGCCAAATGAGAGGACAGTCCTACGAGCAGTACTTC. Amino acids: CASSQMRGQSYEQYF.